The 31 T cell receptor beta chains reported below all come from one sample, sequenced in a study of cytomegalovirus exposure and HLA in healthy donors. PCR involved 60 Vbeta and 13 Jbeta primers. Assay: immunoSEQ multiplex PCR; the TCRdb copy retains only in-frame clones and omits some. Recorded for this sample: roughly 27,000 clones. What was sequenced was PBMCs. Receptor source: a young man in good health and CMV-seronegative.

This chain joins TRBV2 and TRBJ1-3; D is perhaps TRBD1 (5 bases). The CDR3 loop spans 15 amino acids. Trimming stripped 3 bases from V and 8 bases from J, with 17 bases between. The V gene's germline CDR1 is SNHLY and CDR2 FYNNEI. CDR3 sequence: CASSDRRGGVDTIYF. For the CDR3, the DNA is TGTGCCAGCAGTGACCGCCGGGGAGGGGTAGACACCATATATTTT.

The CDR3 nucleotides are TGCGCCAGCAGCCAACAAAGCGGGAGGGTCGGCTCCGAGCAGTACTTC. This encodes CASSQQSGRVGSEQYF. The chain recombines TRBV5-1 with TRBJ2-7; 10 bases match TRBD2. The CDR3 covers 16 residues. V gave up 4 bases and J gave up 6 bases; unmatched junction bases: 13. CDR1 SGHRS and CDR2 YFSETQ come from the germline V gene.

The gene calls are TRBV28 and TRBJ1-5; D uncertain. Germline V gene data show CDR1 as MDHEN and CDR2 as SYDVKM. The CDR3 sequence is 15 residues long. V lost 3 bases to trimming and J lost 0 bases, with 9 bases between them. The CDR3 region has the DNA TGTGCCAGCAGTTTCGCGGGGATTAGCAATCAGCCCCAGCATTTT. Its protein product is CASSFAGISNQPQHF. Full variable domain (outside the CDR3, taken from reference TRBV28 and TRBJ1-5): DVKVTQSSRYLVKRTGEKVFLECVQDMDHENMFWYRQDPGLGLRLIYFSYDVKMKEKGDIPEGYSVSREKKERFSLILESASTNQTSMYLCASSFAGISNQPQHFGDGTRLSIL.

This rearrangement joins TRBV14 to TRBJ2-1; 13 positions agree with TRBD2. This CDR3 spans 16 amino acids. CDR1 SGHDN and CDR2 FVKESK come from the germline V gene. The ends lost 2 bases at V and 8 bases at J; junction bases unmatched: 6. The CDR3 here is CASSQTWTSGSHEQFF. CDR3 nucleotide sequence: TGTGCCAGCAGCCAAACTTGGACTAGCGGGAGCCATGAGCAGTTCTTC.

The rearrangement links TRBV27 to TRBJ1-1, with TRBD1 matching 10 bases. Germline CDR1 is MNHEY and CDR2 is SMNVEV (reference sequence). The V and J ends lost 0 bases and 5 bases, in that order; junction bases with no gene match: 12. The CDR3 has 18 residues. CDR3: CASSLSFWIGQGGTEAFF. The CDR3, as DNA: TGTGCCAGCAGTTTATCCTTCTGGATTGGACAGGGGGGGACTGAAGCTTTCTTT.

The CDR3 spells CASSQGSSRNTIYF. The CDR3 bases are TGTGCCAGCAGCCAAGGTAGCAGTAGAAACACCATATATTTT. This rearrangement joins TRBV14 to TRBJ1-3; D is ambiguous. Trimming took 1 base from V and 5 from J, leaving 9 bases between them. Germline V gene lookup returns CDR1 SGHDN and CDR2 FVKESK. The CDR3 totals 14 residues.

Concerning this clone itself: This CDR3 is also generated by other DNA sequences in the sample. V is TRBV29-1 and J is TRBJ2-5, with D maybe TRBD1 (6 bases). Trimming took 3 bases from V and 6 from J, leaving 14 bases between them. Per germline, CDR1 SQVTM and CDR2 ANQGSEA. This CDR3 region has 13 residues. The CDR3 DNA follows: TGCAGCGTTGATTGGGGATGGGGGCAGACCCAGTACTTC. Its translation: CSVDWGWGQTQYF. The whole variable domain, filled in from reference TRBV29-1 and TRBJ2-5, reads SAVISQKPSRDICQRGTSLTIQCQVDSQVTMMFWYRQQPGQSLTLIATANQGSEATYESGFVIDKFPISRPNLTFSTLTVSNMSPEDSSIYLCSVDWGWGQTQYFGPGTRLLVL.

The chain carries TRBV10-3 and TRBJ1-1; 9 bases align to TRBD1. The CDR3 contains 16 residues. Germline V gene data show CDR1 as ENHRY and CDR2 as SYGVKD. Trimming took 7 bases from V and 1 from J; bases not matched to a gene: 10. CDR3 sequence: CAITKQTGGANTEAFF. The CDR3, as DNA: TGTGCCATCACCAAGCAGACAGGGGGGGCGAACACTGAAGCTTTCTTT.

The J gene is TRBJ1-2, the V gene TRBV4-2; TRBD1 agrees at 8 bases. The CDR3 has 17 residues. CDR1 and CDR2 (germline): LGHNA, YNFKEQ. With V trimmed by 0 bases and J by 1 base, 7 bases remained unmatched. The CDR3 loop is CASSQDPPGGRNYGYTF. For the CDR3, the DNA is TGTGCCAGCAGCCAAGATCCCCCAGGGGGCCGTAACTATGGCTACACCTTC.

This chain connects TRBV7-9 to TRBJ2-2, with a weak D call TRBD2 (7 bases). The V end was cut by 5 bases, the J end by 4 bases, with 17 bases between. Germline CDR1 is SEHNR and CDR2 is FQNEAQ (reference sequence). The CDR3 spans 16 residues. CDR3 amino acids: CASSTSGRGSTGELFF. In DNA form, the CDR3 reads TGTGCCAGCAGCACCTCAGGGAGGGGGAGCACCGGGGAGCTGTTTTTT.

The chain carries TRBV5-4 and TRBJ1-2, with 7 bases identical to TRBD1. The trim removed 2 bases at V and 7 bases at J, leaving 8 bases unmatched. Germline CDR1 is SGHNT and CDR2 is YYREEE (reference sequence). The CDR3 has 14 amino acids. CDR3 amino acids: CASSFKGAMIGYTF. CDR3 DNA sequence: TGTGCCAGCAGCTTCAAGGGGGCAATGATTGGCTACACCTTC.

This chain connects TRBV18 to TRBJ2-6; D ambiguous. V was clipped by 2 bases and J by 0 bases, with 5 bases between them. Looked up from germline, CDR1 is KGHSH and CDR2 is LQKENI. The CDR3 runs 15 residues. The CDR3 loop reads CASSPFSSGANVLTF. The CDR3 nucleotides are TGTGCCAGCTCACCATTCTCCTCTGGGGCCAACGTCCTGACTTTC.

The V gene is TRBV6-1, the J gene TRBJ1-1; 7 nucleotides line up with TRBD1. This CDR3 has 14 amino acids. Trimming at V came to 3 bases and at J to 11 bases, leaving 12 bases not matched to a gene. Germline assignment: CDR1 MNHNS and CDR2 SASEGT. The CDR3 reads CASSDPTEGAKAFF. In DNA, the CDR3 is TGTGCCAGCAGTGACCCTACGGAGGGGGCTAAGGCTTTCTTT.

This rearrangement joins TRBV28 to TRBJ2-7, with D possibly matching TRBD1 (5 bases). This CDR3 has 15 amino acids. V was cut by 2 bases and J by 5 bases, with 16 bases left in between. Germline assignment: CDR1 MDHEN and CDR2 SYDVKM. The CDR3 loop is CASSLNPGLLDEQYF. The DNA of the CDR3 is TGTGCCAGCAGTTTAAATCCAGGGCTCCTCGACGAGCAGTACTTC.

The genes are TRBV5-1 and TRBJ2-2, with TRBD2 matching 7 bases. Germline loops: CDR1 SGHRS, CDR2 YFSETQ. J was trimmed by 6 bases and V by 1 base; bases with no gene match: 3. The CDR3 is 14 residues long. The CDR3 spells CASSLQTSSGELFF. In nucleotides, the CDR3 is TGCGCCAGCAGCTTGCAGACTAGCTCCGGGGAGCTGTTTTTT.

J is TRBJ1-2 and V is TRBV5-1; 11 bases are shared with TRBD1. The CDR3 extends over 14 amino acids. Germline assignment: CDR1 SGHRS and CDR2 YFSETQ. V lost 4 bases and J lost 4; bases outside the gene matches: 3. CDR3 bases: TGCGCCAGCAGCCGGACAGGGGGCCCCTATGGCTACACCTTC. Translating it yields CASSRTGGPYGYTF.

This sequence joins TRBV6-1 and TRBJ2-7, with a possible D match to TRBD2 (5 bases). V gave up 5 bases and J gave up 3 bases, with 11 bases separating them. The CDR3 sequence is 13 residues long. Germline V CDR1 and CDR2: MNHNS, SASEGT. The CDR3 DNA sequence: TGTGCCAGCAGTCAAAGGGAGATCTACGAGCAGTACTTC. It is translated as CASSQREIYEQYF.

V gene TRBV27 combines with J gene TRBJ1-1, with no clear D. CDR3 length equals 13 residues. V was pared by 6 bases and J by 6 bases, with 14 bases between. Germline V lookup: CDR1 MNHEY, CDR2 SMNVEV (reference sequence). CDR3 residues: CASRGRAAAEAFF. The CDR3 nucleotides are TGTGCCAGCAGGGGGAGGGCGGCAGCTGAAGCTTTCTTT.

The chain has TRBV10-3 and TRBJ1-2, with TRBD1 matching 9 bases. The CDR3 consists of 16 residues. Trimming cost V 7 bases and J 5 bases; bases outside gene matches: 14. Germline V gives CDR1 ENHRY, CDR2 SYGVKD. Here the CDR3 DNA reads TGTGCCATCACCAGAGGGACAGGGAGATCTGTTTATGGCTACACCTTC. Its translation is CAITRGTGRSVYGYTF.

The chain uses TRBV14 and TRBJ2-1, with TRBD2 as a possible D gene (5 bases). The CDR3 is 12 residues long. The V end was cut by 8 bases, the J end by 3 bases, with 8 bases between. The germline V gene has CDR1 SGHDN and CDR2 FVKESK. CDR3 in amino acids: CASGLFYNEQFF. The CDR3 DNA reads as TGTGCCAGCGGACTTTTCTACAATGAGCAGTTCTTC.

The V and J genes are TRBV5-1 and TRBJ2-1; no firm D call. This CDR3 is 15 amino acids long. Germline loops: CDR1 SGHRS, CDR2 YFSETQ. Trimming took 4 bases from V and 0 from J, leaving 11 bases between them. CDR3 coding DNA: TGCGCCAGCAGCCAAACCCCTACCTCCTACAATGAGCAGTTCTTC. Translating it yields CASSQTPTSYNEQFF.

Here the CDR3 reads CASSSRGSTDTQYF. The CDR3, as DNA: TGTGCCAGCAGCTCCCGGGGGAGCACAGATACGCAGTATTTT. This chain uses TRBV5-4 with TRBJ2-3, with D possibly being TRBD2 (6 bases). The V gene's germline CDR1 is SGHNT and CDR2 YYREEE (reference sequence). The CDR3 loop spans 14 amino acids. The V end lost 3 bases, the J end lost 0 bases, and 8 bases lay between the germline ends.

V is TRBV18 and J is TRBJ1-4; D is unclear. This CDR3 is built from 13 residues. The V and J ends lost 2 bases and 7 bases respectively, with 8 bases between them. Germline CDR1 and CDR2: KGHSH and LQKENI. For the CDR3, the DNA is TGTGCCAGCTCACCAGATGAGGCTGAAAAACTGTTTTTT. It encodes CASSPDEAEKLFF.

The CDR3 protein is CASSLDRGQANYEQYF. Here the CDR3 DNA reads TGTGCCAGCAGCTTAGATAGGGGACAGGCCAACTACGAGCAGTACTTC. J is TRBJ2-7 and V is TRBV11-2; the match to TRBD1 covers 8 bases. The J segment lost 3 bases and the V segment lost 0 bases, leaving 7 bases of the junction unmatched. The V gene's germline CDR1 is SGHAT and CDR2 FQNNGV. The CDR3 length is 16 residues.

The V call is TRBV20-1, the J call TRBJ2-7; D uncertain. The V gene lost 4 bases and the J gene lost 9 bases, with 13 bases spanning the gap. Looked up from germline, CDR1 is DFQATT and CDR2 is SNEGSKA (reference sequence). The length of the CDR3 is 11 residues. CDR3 coding DNA: TGCAGTGCTACCAGATCCGCTGGGCAGTACTTC. Residues: CSATRSAGQYF.

The chain recombines TRBV7-2 with TRBJ1-2; no reliable D call. The CDR3 is 16 residues long. CDR1 is SGHTA and CDR2 is FQGNSA in the germline V gene. The V end was cut by 1 base, the J end by 4 bases, with 16 bases between. CDR3 sequence (DNA): TGTGCCAGCAGCTTAGGGGCCCCTCGAGGGTCCTATGGCTACACCTTC. Translated, it gives CASSLGAPRGSYGYTF.

V and J are TRBV19 and TRBJ1-2, with 8 bases lining up with TRBD1. The germline CDR1 and CDR2 sequences are LNHDA and SQIVND (reference sequence). V dropped 5 bases and J dropped 2; count of bases not matched to a gene: 7. The CDR3 consists of 15 residues. The CDR3, as DNA: TGTGCCAGTAGTGAAACAGGGGGAGAGAACTATGGCTACACCTTC. Its protein product is CASSETGGENYGYTF.

The CDR3 spells CASSLGLLNTGELFF. Written as DNA, the CDR3 is TGTGCCAGCAGCTTGGGACTATTGAACACCGGGGAGCTGTTTTTT. The J gene is TRBJ2-2, the V gene TRBV7-2; 7 positions match TRBD2. CDR1 SGHTA and CDR2 FQGNSA come from the germline V gene. CDR3 length equals 15 residues. J gave up 1 base and V 3 bases, and 2 bases lay outside the gene matches. Drawing the rest from reference TRBV7-2 and TRBJ2-2, the complete variable domain is GAGVSQSPSNKVTEKGKDVELRCDPISGHTALYWYRQSLGQGLEFLIYFQGNSAPDKSGLPSDRFSAERTGGSVSTLTIQRTQQEDSAVYLCASSLGLLNTGELFFGEGSRLTVL.

This sequence joins TRBV12-5 and TRBJ2-1, with a possible D match to TRBD2 (6 bases). The V gene's germline CDR1 is LGHNT and CDR2 FRNRAP. The germline V and J ends were trimmed by 0 bases and 0 bases, with 9 bases remaining between them. This CDR3 region has 16 residues. The CDR3 DNA sequence: TGTGCTAGTGGTTTGGTAGTCGGGGGCTCCTACAATGAGCAGTTCTTC. Translating it yields CASGLVVGGSYNEQFF.

The chain joins TRBV7-9 to TRBJ1-2, with D perhaps matching TRBD1 (5 bases). This CDR3 contains 12 residues. CDR1 is SEHNR, CDR2 FQNEAQ, per germline (reference sequence). V lost 3 bases and J lost 7, with 9 bases in between. The CDR3 sequence: CASSFREVGYTF. Written as DNA, the CDR3 is TGTGCCAGCAGCTTCAGGGAAGTTGGCTACACCTTC.

The chain links TRBV4-1 to TRBJ1-2; maybe TRBD1 (6 bases). The CDR3 covers 15 residues. CDR1 and CDR2 from the germline V gene are MGHRA and YSYEKL. The germline V and J ends were trimmed by 3 bases and 7 bases, with 18 bases remaining between them. The CDR3, as DNA: TGCGCCAGCAGCCACCCCCTCGATAGGACAGCTGGCTACACCTTC. This translates into CASSHPLDRTAGYTF.